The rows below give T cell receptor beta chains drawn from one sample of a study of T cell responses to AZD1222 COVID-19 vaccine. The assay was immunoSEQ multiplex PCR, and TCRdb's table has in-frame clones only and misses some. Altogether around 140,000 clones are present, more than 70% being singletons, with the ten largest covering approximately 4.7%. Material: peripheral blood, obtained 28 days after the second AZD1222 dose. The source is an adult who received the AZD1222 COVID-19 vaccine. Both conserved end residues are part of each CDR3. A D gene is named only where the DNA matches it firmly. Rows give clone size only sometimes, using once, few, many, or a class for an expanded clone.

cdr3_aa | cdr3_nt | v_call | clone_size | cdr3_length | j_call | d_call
CASAGTANYEQYF | TGCGCCAGCGCAGGGACAGCGAACTACGAGCAGTACTTC | TRBV5-1 | - | 13 | TRBJ2-7 | TRBD1
CASRKLQTGGTEAFF | TGTGCCAGCAGAAAACTACAGACGGGGGGGACTGAAGCTTTCTTT | TRBV5-4 | once | 15 | TRBJ1-1 | -
CAWSLARGRTQYF | TGTGCCTGGAGCCTTGCCCGAGGGAGGACCCAGTACTTC | TRBV30 | - | 13 | TRBJ2-5 | -
CASSYVRGRWDEQFF | TGTGCCAGCAGTTACGTACGGGGGCGCTGGGATGAGCAGTTCTTC | TRBV6-5 | - | 15 | TRBJ2-1 | -
CASSERRIQYF | TGTGCCAGCAGTGAACGGAGGATCCAGTACTTC | TRBV2 | - | 11 | TRBJ2-5 | -
CASSEAGQGLGGYTF | TGTGCCAGCAGTGAAGCCGGACAGGGGTTGGGTGGCTACACCTTC | TRBV2 | - | 15 | TRBJ1-2 | TRBD1
CASSLVMLGGETQYF | TGTGCCAGCAGCTTGGTGATGCTGGGGGGGGAGACCCAGTACTTC | TRBV5-6 | - | 15 | TRBJ2-5 | TRBD2
CASSLLTGVYSNQPQHF | TGTGCCAGCAGTTTACTTACCGGGGTATATAGCAATCAGCCCCAGCATTTT | TRBV28 | - | 17 | TRBJ1-5 | -
CASSETGLGEQYF | TGTGCCAGCAGCGAAACAGGGTTGGGGGAGCAGTACTTC | TRBV28 | - | 13 | TRBJ2-7 | -
CASRLAGVQETQYF | TGTGCCAGCAGACTAGCGGGGGTCCAAGAGACCCAGTACTTC | TRBV4-2 | - | 14 | TRBJ2-5 | TRBD2
CASSLTSGTGRSMNTEAFF | TGTGCCAGCAGCTTGACGTCAGGGACAGGGCGAAGTATGAACACTGAAGCTTTCTTT | TRBV7-9 | - | 19 | TRBJ1-1 | TRBD1
CASSQELASSYNEQFF | TGCGCCAGCAGCCAAGAATTGGCGAGCTCCTACAATGAGCAGTTCTTC | TRBV4-1 | - | 16 | TRBJ2-1 | -
CASSQTTGGGNQPQHF | TGCGCCAGCAGCCAAACGACAGGGGGCGGGAATCAGCCCCAGCATTTT | TRBV4-1 | - | 16 | TRBJ1-5 | TRBD1
CASTALKNTEAFF | TGTGCCAGCACCGCACTTAAGAACACTGAAGCTTTCTTT | TRBV12-3/TRBV12-4 | - | 13 | TRBJ1-1 | -
CATSDLRLAGVSDTQYF | TGTGCCACCAGTGATTTAAGACTAGCGGGAGTGTCAGATACGCAGTATTTT | TRBV24-1 | - | 17 | TRBJ2-3 | TRBD2
CASSPRGGEIGELFF | TGTGCCAGCAGCCCCCGCGGAGGGGAGATCGGGGAGCTGTTTTTT | TRBV7-8 | - | 15 | TRBJ2-2 | -
CASSESGYTF | TGTGCCAGCAGTGAATCGGGCTACACCTTC | TRBV6-1 | - | 10 | TRBJ1-2 | -
CASRVGQDYGYTF | TGTGCCAGCAGGGTTGGGCAGGACTATGGCTACACCTTC | TRBV6-5 | - | 13 | TRBJ1-2 | -
CAISGGSYNEQFF | TGTGCCATCAGCGGGGGCTCCTACAATGAGCAGTTCTTC | TRBV28 | once | 13 | TRBJ2-1 | TRBD2
CASSSYLLPTDTQYF | TGTGCCAGCAGCAGCTACCTCTTACCCACAGATACGCAGTATTTT | TRBV7-9 | - | 15 | TRBJ2-3 | -
CASSFIRAGELFF | TGTGCCAGCAGCTTCATAAGGGCCGGGGAGCTGTTTTTT | TRBV7-2 | - | 13 | TRBJ2-2 | -
CSVPGGGDEQFF | TGCAGCGTCCCAGGGGGGGGCGATGAGCAGTTCTTC | TRBV29-1 | once | 12 | TRBJ2-1 | -
CASSLVATLGNEQYF | TGTGCCAGCAGCTTGGTCGCGACCTTAGGAAACGAGCAGTACTTC | TRBV5-6 | - | 15 | TRBJ2-7 | -
CASSQTGSDEKLFF | TGTGCCAGCTCACAGACAGGGTCGGATGAAAAACTGTTTTTT | TRBV18 | - | 14 | TRBJ1-4 | TRBD1
CAAPTGRRYNEQFF | TGTGCGGCCCCGACGGGGAGACGGTACAATGAGCAGTTCTTC | TRBV30 | - | 14 | TRBJ2-1 | -
CSTWGGSGANVLTF | TGCAGCACTTGGGGGGGCTCTGGGGCCAACGTCCTGACTTTC | TRBV29-1 | - | 14 | TRBJ2-6 | TRBD2
CATGRGGKTEAFF | TGTGCCACCGGTCGGGGGGGCAAGACTGAAGCTTTCTTT | TRBV15 | - | 13 | TRBJ1-1 | -
CASSTMGGSPLHF | TGTGCCAGCAGCACGATGGGGGGTTCACCCCTCCACTTT | TRBV28 | - | 13 | TRBJ1-6 | -
CASSTGGLPYGYTF | TGTGCCAGCAGTACAGGGGGTTTGCCCTATGGCTACACCTTC | TRBV27 | - | 14 | TRBJ1-2 | TRBD1
CASGLAEGGFGANVLTF | TGTGCTAGTGGTTTGGCGGAGGGGGGATTTGGGGCCAACGTCCTGACTTTC | TRBV12-5 | - | 17 | TRBJ2-6 | -
CASSGTVTYEQYF | TGTGCCAGCTCTGGGACGGTGACCTACGAGCAGTACTTC | TRBV18 | once | 13 | TRBJ2-7 | -
CASSLGSLAGQEGYTF | TGCGCCAGCAGCTTAGGTTCTTTGGCTGGACAGGAGGGCTACACCTTC | TRBV5-1 | few | 16 | TRBJ1-2 | TRBD1
CASSLDRGGGYTF | TGTGCCAGCAGCCTCGACAGGGGTGGTGGCTACACCTTC | TRBV13 | - | 13 | TRBJ1-2 | TRBD1
CSSGSEQYF | TGCAGCTCTGGGAGCGAGCAGTACTTC | TRBV29-1 | - | 9 | TRBJ2-7 | -
CASSGRTDYGYTF | TGTGCCAGCAGTGGGCGGACTGACTATGGCTACACCTTC | TRBV2 | - | 13 | TRBJ1-2 | -
CASSQDRGRVDSPLHF | TGTGCCAGCAGCCAGGACAGGGGGCGAGTGGATTCACCCCTCCACTTT | TRBV14 | - | 16 | TRBJ1-6 | TRBD1
CASSTRTSYEQYF | TGTGCCAGCAGTACCCGGACTAGTTACGAGCAGTACTTC | TRBV12-3/TRBV12-4 | - | 13 | TRBJ2-7 | TRBD2
CASSLGNINTEAFF | TGTGCCAGCAGCTTAGGGAATATTAACACTGAAGCTTTCTTT | TRBV11-2 | few | 14 | TRBJ1-1 | -
CASGYGTGNNSPLHF | TGTGCTAGTGGATACGGGACAGGAAATAATTCACCCCTCCACTTT | TRBV12-5 | - | 15 | TRBJ1-6 | TRBD1
CASSRRTGRVLNGYTF | TGTGCCAGCAGCAGACGTACAGGCAGGGTGCTTAATGGCTACACCTTC | TRBV21-1 | - | 16 | TRBJ1-2 | -
CASSLGGSYEQYF | TGTGCCAGCAGTTTAGGCGGCTCCTACGAGCAGTACTTC | TRBV28 | few | 13 | TRBJ2-7 | -